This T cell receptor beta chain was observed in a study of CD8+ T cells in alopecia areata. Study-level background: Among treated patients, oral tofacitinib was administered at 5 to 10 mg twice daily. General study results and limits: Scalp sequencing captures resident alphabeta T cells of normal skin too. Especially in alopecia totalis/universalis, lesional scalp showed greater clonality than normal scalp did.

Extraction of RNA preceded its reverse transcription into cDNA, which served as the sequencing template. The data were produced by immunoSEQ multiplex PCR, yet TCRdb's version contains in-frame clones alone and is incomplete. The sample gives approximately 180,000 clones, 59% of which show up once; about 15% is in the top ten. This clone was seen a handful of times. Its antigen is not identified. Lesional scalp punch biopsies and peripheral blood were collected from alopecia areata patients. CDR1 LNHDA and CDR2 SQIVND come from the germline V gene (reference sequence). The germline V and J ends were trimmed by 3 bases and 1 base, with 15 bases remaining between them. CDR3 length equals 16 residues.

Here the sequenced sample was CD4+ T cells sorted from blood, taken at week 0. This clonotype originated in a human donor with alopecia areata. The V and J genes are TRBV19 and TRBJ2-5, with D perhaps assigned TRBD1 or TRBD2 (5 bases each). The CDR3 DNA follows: TGTGCCAGTAGTATCGCCCCGGGACCGCTCCAAGAGACCCAGTACTTC. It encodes CASSIAPGPLQETQYF.